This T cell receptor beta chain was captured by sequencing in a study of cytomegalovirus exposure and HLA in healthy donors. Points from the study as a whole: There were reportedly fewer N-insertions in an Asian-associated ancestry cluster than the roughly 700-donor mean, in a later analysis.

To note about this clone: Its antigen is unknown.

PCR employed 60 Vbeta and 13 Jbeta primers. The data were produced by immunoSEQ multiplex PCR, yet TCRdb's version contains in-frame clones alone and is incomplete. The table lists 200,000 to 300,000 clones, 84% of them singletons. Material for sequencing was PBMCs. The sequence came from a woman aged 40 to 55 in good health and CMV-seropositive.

The CDR3 loop reads CASSLERQGEQYF. CDR3 nucleotide sequence: TGTGCCAGCAGCTTGGAACGGCAGGGAGAGCAGTACTTC. The chain couples TRBV7-2 to TRBJ2-7, with D possibly being TRBD1 (5 bases). V lost 3 bases and J 7 bases, leaving 13 bases between the germline ends. Germline CDR1 is SGHTA and CDR2 is FQGNSA. This CDR3 region has 13 residues.